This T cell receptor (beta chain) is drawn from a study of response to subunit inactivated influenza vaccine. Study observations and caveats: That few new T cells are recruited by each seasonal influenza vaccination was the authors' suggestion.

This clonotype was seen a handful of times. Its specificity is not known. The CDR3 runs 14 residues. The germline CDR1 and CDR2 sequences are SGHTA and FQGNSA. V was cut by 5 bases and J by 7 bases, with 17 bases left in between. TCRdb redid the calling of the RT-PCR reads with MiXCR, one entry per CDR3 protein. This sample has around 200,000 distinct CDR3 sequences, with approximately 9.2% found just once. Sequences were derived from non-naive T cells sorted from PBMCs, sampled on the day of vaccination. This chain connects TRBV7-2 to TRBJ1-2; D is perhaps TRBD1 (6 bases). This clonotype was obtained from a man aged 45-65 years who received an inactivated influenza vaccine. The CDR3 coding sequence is TGTGCCAGCAGCCAAACGGGGGCTAAGGGTGGCTACACCTTC. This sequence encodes CASSQTGAKGGYTF.